This TCR beta chain was sequenced during a study of cytomegalovirus exposure and HLA in healthy donors. Broader study findings: CMV antigen specificity of a few CMV-associated chains was confirmed in vitro.

The donors were part of the validation cohort, which consisted of more than 90 subjects and was separate from the first cohort of hundreds of subjects. TCRdb's copy holds only in-frame clones and misses some; the assay was immunoSEQ multiplex PCR. The data contain 55,000 to 65,000 clones, approximately 96% of them singletons. This clone was recorded only once. Its antigen remains unidentified. This clonotype was obtained from a man aged 18 to 30 in good health and CMV-seronegative. The sequenced sample was PBMCs.

CDR3 DNA sequence: TGTGCCAGCAGTGAGTTGGGGCGGACCGGGGAGCTGTTTTTT. Translating gives CASSELGRTGELFF. The chain couples TRBV6-4 to TRBJ2-2; a weak D match, TRBD1 (5 bases). Per the germline V gene, CDR1 is MRHNA and CDR2 is SNTAGT. The V end was cut by 3 bases, the J end by 5 bases, with 10 bases between. The CDR3 contains 14 residues.